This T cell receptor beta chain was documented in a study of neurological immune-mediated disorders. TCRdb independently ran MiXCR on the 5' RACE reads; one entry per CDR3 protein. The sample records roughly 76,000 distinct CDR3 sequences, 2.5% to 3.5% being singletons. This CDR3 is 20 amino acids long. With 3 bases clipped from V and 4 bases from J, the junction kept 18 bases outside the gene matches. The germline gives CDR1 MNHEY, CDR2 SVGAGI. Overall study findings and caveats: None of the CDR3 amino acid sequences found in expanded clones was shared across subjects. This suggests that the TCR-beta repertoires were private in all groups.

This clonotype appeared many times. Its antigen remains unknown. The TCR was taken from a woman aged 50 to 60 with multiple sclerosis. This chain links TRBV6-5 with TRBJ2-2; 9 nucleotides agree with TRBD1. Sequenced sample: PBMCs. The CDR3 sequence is CASSYNWPGQGAPGTGELFF. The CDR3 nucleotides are TGTGCCAGCAGTTATAACTGGCCGGGACAGGGTGCCCCCGGCACCGGGGAGCTGTTTTTT.